The clone carrying this TCR beta chain turned up a few times. The CDR3 regions of TCR beta were amplified from RNA transcripts. A set of HTBI primers served as the primers for a first-round RT-PCR of the TCR CDR3. TCRdb recomputed calls from the multiplex PCR reads with MiXCR, one row per CDR3 protein. The table lists hundreds of thousands of distinct CDR3 sequences, 38% of them singletons, with more than 7% in the top ten. These data come from a study of T cells in Graves' hyperthyroidism and ophthalmopathy. Out of approximately 10 ml of fresh peripheral blood came the PBMCs. This CDR3 region has 14 residues. CDR1 is LGHNA and CDR2 is YNFKEQ in the germline V gene. Germline trimming cut 3 bases from V and 6 bases from J; bases unmatched to any gene: 7.

Material: blood. This sequence was found in a man aged 18 to 35 with Graves' hyperthyroidism. The gene calls are TRBV4-2 and TRBJ2-7; 8 bases agree with TRBD1. The CDR3 is CASSQDQGAGEQYF. For the CDR3, the DNA is TGTGCCAGCAGCCAGGATCAGGGGGCGGGCGAGCAGTACTTC.